The rows below give T cell receptor beta chains drawn from one sample of a study of cytomegalovirus exposure and HLA in healthy donors. TCRdb's copy holds only in-frame clones and misses some; the assay was immunoSEQ multiplex PCR. This sample yields around 84,000 clones, of which approximately 80% are seen a single time; 2.5% to 4% belongs to the top ten. Sequencing was carried out using PBMCs. Receptor source: a man aged 45-65 years in good health and CMV-seronegative. Each CDR3 is given with its conserved first and last residue.

v_gene	j_gene	CDR3aa
TRBV4-2	TRBJ2-3	CASSQDDRGGTDTQYF
TRBV5-1	TRBJ1-6	CASSFTGSVDNSPLHF
TRBV2	TRBJ1-4	CASSTTGATNEKLFF
TRBV11-3	TRBJ2-3	CASSLTGVRDTQYF
TRBV7-3	TRBJ1-6	CASSLKDRNSPLHF
TRBV2	TRBJ1-4	CASRAGTVTNEKLFF
TRBV10-3	TRBJ2-1	CAISQLAGEGNEQFF
TRBV6-5	TRBJ2-7	CASSYSIGGAYEQYF
TRBV2	TRBJ1-4	CASSDGAQGNEKLFF
TRBV29-1	TRBJ2-3	CSARTGSTDTQYF
TRBV5-1	TRBJ1-1	CASSFLGDDTEAFF
TRBV28	TRBJ1-3	CATQGSSGNTIYF
TRBV28	TRBJ1-5	CASSLGGHGTVNQPQHF
TRBV9	TRBJ2-7	CASSVATDGRAYEQYF
TRBV27	TRBJ1-2	CASSLLGQGARGYGYTF
TRBV2	TRBJ2-5	CASSQKKAGGETQYF
TRBV10-3	TRBJ1-5	CAIIKDREDSNQPQHF
TRBV30	TRBJ1-6	CAWSVPRTLINSPLHF
TRBV19	TRBJ1-1	CASSQQTANTEAFF
TRBV19	TRBJ1-6	CASSLGQYNSPLHF
TRBV4-3	TRBJ1-5	CASSQDRGSPQHF
TRBV4-1	TRBJ2-7	CASSQGDSTYEQYF
TRBV6-6	TRBJ2-7	CASSYFGLAGDEQYF
TRBV7-6	TRBJ2-7	CASSLGDEQYF
TRBV7-2	TRBJ2-2	CASSLERGGWGPGELFF
TRBV5-1	TRBJ1-5	CASSLAGDNQPQHF
TRBV6-1	TRBJ1-1	CASRPGQGLNTEAFF
TRBV7-2	TRBJ2-3	CASSLAVGYTDTQYF
TRBV6-1	TRBJ2-2	CASKFGTANTGELFF
TRBV2	TRBJ1-6	CARTPEASSPNSPLHF
TRBV30	TRBJ1-1	CAWSLKQGRDTEAFF
TRBV5-1	TRBJ2-7	CASSLDSPYEQYF
TRBV7-9	TRBJ1-1	CASSSDRDLNTEAFF
TRBV12-5	TRBJ2-5	CASGLVGRGLEETQYF
TRBV19	TRBJ2-1	CASSPRPLGTGYNEQFF
TRBV30	TRBJ2-1	CAWSVNAVYNEQFF
TRBV6-6	TRBJ1-3	CASSPGTAGNTIYF
TRBV25-1	TRBJ2-3	CASKGGDTQYF
TRBV5-1	TRBJ2-7	CASSLEIEAYEQYF
TRBV6-5	TRBJ1-2	CASSYTGGTDGYTF
TRBV9	TRBJ1-5	CASSVDGGDQPQHF
TRBV29-1	TRBJ1-2	CSVRAGGDGYTF
TRBV29-1	TRBJ2-7	CSVKRQGAYEQYF
TRBV27	TRBJ2-7	CASSFRTGSYEQYF
TRBV6-4	TRBJ2-3	CASSDSTVRLWPYTDTQYF
TRBV7-8	TRBJ1-1	CASSPQDLNTEAFF
TRBV4-1	TRBJ1-2	CASSQVRQLNYGYTF
TRBV30	TRBJ1-5	CAWRGGAGQPQHF
TRBV18	TRBJ2-2	CASSERGIDPGELFF
TRBV2	TRBJ2-1	CARAGTSDPSSYNEQFF
TRBV6-5	TRBJ1-2	CASRETGTGYGYTF
TRBV5-1	TRBJ1-1	CASSFGGGRNTEAFF
TRBV19	TRBJ1-5	CASSPLTGNQPQHF